One TCR beta chain is described in this entry. Its antigen is unidentified. Time point denoted: newly diagnosed, previously untreated cHL patient sample. CDR3 length: 14 amino acids. Germline V gene lookup returns CDR1 SGHTA and CDR2 FQGTGA. Trimming took 4 bases from V and 5 from J, leaving 14 bases between them. This entry belongs to a study of PD-1 blockade in classical Hodgkin lymphoma. Findings of the study overall: Repertoire differences have undefined causes, possibly disease activity or prior therapy. Lower baseline TCR diversity was reported for newly diagnosed patients than for healthy donors.

Some clones are missing from TCRdb's copy, which holds only in-frame ones; the method was immunoSEQ multiplex PCR. The sample has around 7,000 clones; over 70% are singletons. The TCR was taken from a human donor with classical Hodgkin lymphoma. Sequences were obtained from peripheral blood mononuclear cells (PBMCs). The chain has TRBV7-3 and TRBJ1-2; D is undetermined. DNA for the CDR3: TGTGCCAGCAGCTGGGTGGCGCCGGGGTATGGCTACACCTTC. Translating it yields CASSWVAPGYGYTF.